A single sample gave rise to the 6 T cell receptor beta chains below, sequenced in a study of tumor and adjacent non-tumor tissue in lung cancer. This sample's RNA came from whole unsorted tissue. The library came from three nested PCR rounds adapted from ARM-PCR protocols. TCRdb analysed the multiplex PCR reads with MiXCR anew, one entry per CDR3 protein. Counted here are over 110,000 distinct CDR3 sequences, around 65% occurring once; the ten biggest clones make up 15% to 20%. Material: lung tumor tissue. These receptors all stem from a man aged 60-69 years with small cell lung cancer.

This clonotype occurred a few times. The CDR3 here is CASSRNRNTEAFF. CDR3 DNA sequence: TGTGCCAGCAGCCGAAACCGGAACACTGAAGCTTTCTTT. The J gene is TRBJ1-1, the V gene TRBV14; D is unresolved. Germline V gene data show CDR1 as SGHDN and CDR2 as FVKESK. CDR3 size: 13 residues. Trimming removed 4 bases from V and 1 base from J, with 7 bases in between. Full variable domain (remainder filled in from reference TRBV14 and TRBJ1-1): EAGVTQFPSHSVIEKGQTVTLRCDPISGHDNLYWYRRVMGKEIKFLLHFVKESKQDESGMPNNRFLAERTGGTYSTLKVQPAELEDSGVYFCASSRNRNTEAFFGQGTRLTVV.

This clonotype was counted a few times. It is likely a read error, because the conserved phenylalanine at the end of the CDR3 is missing. The chain carries TRBV11-1 and TRBJ2-2; 8 bases map to TRBD1. The CDR3 has 16 residues. From germline, CDR1 is SGHAT and CDR2 FQDESV (reference sequence). The CDR3 nucleotides read TGTGCCAGCAGTTCCCCGGACAGGGTAGACACAGGGGAGCTGTTTCTT. Residues: CASSSPDRVDTGELFL.

The sample holds one count of this clonotype. Germline is not matched at one junction end, which may reflect a read error. This chain uses TRBV28 with TRBJ1-5; D unclear. This CDR3 comprises 14 residues. Germline V gives CDR1 MDHEN, CDR2 SYDVKM. Written as DNA, the CDR3 is TGTGCCAGCAGTTTTATTTTTAGCAATCAGCCCCATCATTTT. Translating it yields CASSFIFSNQPHHF.

As for this clonotype: A read error may account for a junction end that differs from germline. The chain is built from TRBV6-1 and TRBJ2-1; 8 bases agree with TRBD2. From germline, CDR1 is MNHNS and CDR2 SASEGT. The CDR3 totals 15 residues. Here the CDR3 reads CASSWGGLEINERFF. CDR3 nucleotides: TGTGCCAGCAGCTGGGGGGGACTAGAGATCAATGAGCGGTTCTTC.

Points on this clonotype: The germline gene is not matched at one end of the junction; a read error may be the cause. In nucleotides, the CDR3 is TGCAGTGCTAGAGGCTTCTCCTACGAGCAGTATTTC. The encoded protein is CSARGFSYEQYF. This chain uses TRBV20-1 with TRBJ2-7; no reliable D call. This CDR3 is built from 12 residues. From germline, CDR1 is DFQATT and CDR2 SNEGSKA (reference sequence).

This clonotype was observed many times. This chain uses TRBV20-1 with TRBJ2-7; TRBD1 is a possible D gene (6 bases). Germline V gives CDR1 DFQATT, CDR2 SNEGSKA (reference sequence). Trimming pared 6 bases from V and 3 bases from J, leaving 12 bases between. The CDR3 loop spans 12 amino acids. The CDR3 region has the DNA TGCAGTGCAAAGGGACACCACTACGAGCAGTACTTC. It codes for CSAKGHHYEQYF.